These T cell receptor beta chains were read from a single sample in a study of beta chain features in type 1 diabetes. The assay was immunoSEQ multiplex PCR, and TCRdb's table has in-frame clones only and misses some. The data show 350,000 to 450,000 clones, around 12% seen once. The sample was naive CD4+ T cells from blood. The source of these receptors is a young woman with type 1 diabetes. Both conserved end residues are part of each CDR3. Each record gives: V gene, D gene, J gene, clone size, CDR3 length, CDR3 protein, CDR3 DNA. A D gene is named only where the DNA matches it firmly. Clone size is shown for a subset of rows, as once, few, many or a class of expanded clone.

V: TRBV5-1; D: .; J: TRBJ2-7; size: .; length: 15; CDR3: CASSTPGSGEYEQYF; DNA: TGCGCCAGCAGCACACCGGGCTCAGGGGAATACGAGCAGTACTTC
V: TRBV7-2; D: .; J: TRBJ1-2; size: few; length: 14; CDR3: CASSLDSSNYGYTF; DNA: TGTGCCAGCAGCTTAGACAGTTCTAACTATGGCTACACCTTC
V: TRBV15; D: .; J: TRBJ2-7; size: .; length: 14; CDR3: CATRITGNSYEQYF; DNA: TGTGCCACCAGAATAACGGGGAATTCCTACGAGCAGTACTTC
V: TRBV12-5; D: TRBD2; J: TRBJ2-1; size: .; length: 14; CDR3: CASGRTSGSGEQFF; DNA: TGTGCTAGTGGTAGAACTAGCGGGAGTGGTGAGCAGTTCTTC
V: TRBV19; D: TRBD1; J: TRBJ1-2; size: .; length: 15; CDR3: CASRNQGAANYGYTF; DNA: TGTGCCAGTAGGAATCAGGGGGCGGCTAACTATGGCTACACCTTC
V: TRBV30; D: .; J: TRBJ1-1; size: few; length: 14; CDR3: CAWSVGGMNTEAFF; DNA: TGTGCCTGGAGTGTAGGCGGAATGAACACTGAAGCTTTCTTT
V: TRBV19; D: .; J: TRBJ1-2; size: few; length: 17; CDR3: CASSIYSTTVRNYGYTF; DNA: TGTGCCAGTAGTATTTACAGTACGACAGTCAGGAACTATGGCTACACCTTC
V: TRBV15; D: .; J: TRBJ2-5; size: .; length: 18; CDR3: CATSRDVLAGLSQETQYF; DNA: TGTGCCACCAGCAGAGATGTTCTGGCAGGGCTCTCCCAAGAGACCCAGTACTTC
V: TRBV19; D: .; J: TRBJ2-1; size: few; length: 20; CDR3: CASNAMSRAWESSSYNEQFF; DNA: TGTGCCAGTAACGCGATGTCCCGGGCCTGGGAGTCGAGCTCCTACAATGAGCAGTTCTTC
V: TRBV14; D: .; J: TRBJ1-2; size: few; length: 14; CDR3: CASSQAQAPGGYTF; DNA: TGTGCCAGCAGCCAAGCACAGGCCCCGGGTGGCTACACCTTC
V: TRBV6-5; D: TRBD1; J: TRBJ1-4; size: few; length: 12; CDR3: CASKDRADRLFF; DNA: TGTGCCAGCAAGGACAGGGCAGATAGACTGTTTTTT
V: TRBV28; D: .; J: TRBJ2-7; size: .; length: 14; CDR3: CASSPRTGPYEQYF; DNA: TGTGCCAGCAGTCCGCGGACTGGGCCCTACGAGCAGTACTTC
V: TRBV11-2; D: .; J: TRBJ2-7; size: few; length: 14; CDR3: CASDVAQGFYEQYF; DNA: TGTGCCAGCGACGTCGCTCAGGGATTCTACGAGCAGTACTTC
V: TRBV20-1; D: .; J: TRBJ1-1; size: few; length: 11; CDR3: CSAKHYTEAFF; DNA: TGCAGTGCGAAGCACTACACTGAAGCTTTCTTT
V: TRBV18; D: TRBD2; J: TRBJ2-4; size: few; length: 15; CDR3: CASSPVAGPKNIQYF; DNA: TGTGCCAGCTCACCGGTAGCGGGGCCCAAAAACATTCAGTACTTC
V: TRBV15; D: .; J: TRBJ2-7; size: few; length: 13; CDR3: CATSRDPQYEQYF; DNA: TGTGCCACCAGCAGAGATCCCCAATACGAGCAGTACTTC
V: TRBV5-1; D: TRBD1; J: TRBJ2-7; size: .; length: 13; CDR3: CASSPQGEHEQYF; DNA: TGCGCCAGCAGCCCCCAGGGGGAGCACGAGCAGTACTTC
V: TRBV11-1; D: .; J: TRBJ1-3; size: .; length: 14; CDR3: CASSLSPRSDTIYF; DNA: TGTGCCAGCAGCCTATCGCCCCGCTCCGACACCATATATTTT
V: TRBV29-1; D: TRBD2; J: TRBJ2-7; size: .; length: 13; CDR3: CSARLAGVWEQYF; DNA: TGCAGCGCTCGACTAGCGGGAGTTTGGGAGCAGTACTTC
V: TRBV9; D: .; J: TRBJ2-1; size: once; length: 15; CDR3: CASSVLGASYNEQFF; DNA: TGTGCCAGCAGCGTTCTCGGAGCCTCCTACAATGAGCAGTTCTTC
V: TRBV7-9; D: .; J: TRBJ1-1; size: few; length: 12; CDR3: CASSFRNTEAFF; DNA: TGTGCCAGCAGCTTTCGGAACACTGAAGCTTTCTTT
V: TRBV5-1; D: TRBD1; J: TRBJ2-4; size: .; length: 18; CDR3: CASSSQSGTGFAKNIQYF; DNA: TGCGCCAGCAGCTCCCAATCCGGGACAGGGTTTGCCAAAAACATTCAGTACTTC
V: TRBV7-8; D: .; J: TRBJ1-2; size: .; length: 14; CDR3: CASSPSHRVYGYTF; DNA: TGTGCCAGCAGCCCCTCCCACAGGGTATATGGCTACACCTTC
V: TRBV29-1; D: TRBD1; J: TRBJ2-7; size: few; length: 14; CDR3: CSVQSGQGAREQYF; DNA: TGCAGCGTTCAGTCCGGCCAGGGGGCGCGCGAGCAGTACTTC
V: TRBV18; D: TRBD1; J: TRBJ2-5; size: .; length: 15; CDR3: CASSLGTGPQETQYF; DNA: TGTGCCAGCTCGCTGGGGACAGGACCGCAAGAGACCCAGTACTTC
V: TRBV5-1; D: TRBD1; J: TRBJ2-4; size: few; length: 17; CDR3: CASSSGQGVLAKNIQYF; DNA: TGCGCCAGCAGCTCCGGGCAGGGGGTTCTAGCCAAAAACATTCAGTACTTC
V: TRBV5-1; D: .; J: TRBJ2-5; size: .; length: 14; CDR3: CASSLPRGLETQYF; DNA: TGCGCCAGCAGCTTGCCCAGGGGATTGGAGACCCAGTACTTC
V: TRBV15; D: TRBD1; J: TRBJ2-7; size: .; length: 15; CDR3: CATSRGQGQSYEQYF; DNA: TGTGCCACCAGCAGAGGACAGGGCCAATCCTACGAGCAGTACTTC
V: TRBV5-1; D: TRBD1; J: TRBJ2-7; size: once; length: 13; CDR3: CASSGTGSNEQYF; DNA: TGCGCCAGCAGCGGGACAGGGTCCAACGAGCAGTACTTC
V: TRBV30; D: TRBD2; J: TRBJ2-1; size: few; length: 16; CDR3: CAWSVRGSGSVNEQFF; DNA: TGTGCCTGGAGTGTACGAGGAAGCGGGAGTGTAAATGAGCAGTTCTTC
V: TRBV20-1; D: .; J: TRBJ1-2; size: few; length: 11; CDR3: CSAKDSYGYTF; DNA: TGCAGTGCAAAGGACAGCTATGGCTACACCTTC
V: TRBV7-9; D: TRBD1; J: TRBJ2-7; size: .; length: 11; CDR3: CASSKETGVYF; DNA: TGTGCCAGCAGCAAGGAGACAGGGGTGTACTTC
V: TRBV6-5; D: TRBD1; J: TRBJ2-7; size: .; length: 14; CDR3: CASSSGQESYEQYF; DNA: TGTGCCAGCAGTTCGGGACAGGAATCCTACGAGCAGTACTTC
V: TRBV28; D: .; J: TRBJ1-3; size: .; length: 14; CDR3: CASSPRTSGNTIYF; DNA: TGTGCCAGCAGTCCCCGGACAAGTGGAAACACCATATATTTT
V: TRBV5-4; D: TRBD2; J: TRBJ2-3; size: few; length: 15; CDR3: CASSLRLAGTDTQYF; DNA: TGTGCCAGCAGCTTGAGGCTAGCGGGCACAGATACGCAGTATTTT
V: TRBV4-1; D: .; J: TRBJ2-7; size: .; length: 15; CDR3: CASSQETEHSYEQYF; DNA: TGCGCCAGCAGCCAAGAGACGGAGCACTCCTACGAGCAGTACTTC
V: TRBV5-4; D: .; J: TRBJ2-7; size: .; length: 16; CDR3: CASSLKRATETYEQYF; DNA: TGTGCCAGCAGCTTGAAGCGGGCCACCGAAACCTACGAGCAGTACTTC
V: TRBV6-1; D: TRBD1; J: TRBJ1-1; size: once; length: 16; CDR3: CASSGGTGSLATEAFF; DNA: TGTGCCAGCAGTGGAGGGACAGGGTCCTTGGCCACTGAAGCTTTCTTT
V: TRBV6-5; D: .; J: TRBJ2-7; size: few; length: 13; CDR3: CASSSRTASEQYF; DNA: TGTGCCAGCAGCTCCCGGACAGCGAGCGAGCAGTACTTC
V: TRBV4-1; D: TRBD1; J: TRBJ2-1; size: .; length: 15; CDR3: CASSQRGQGKREQFF; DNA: TGCGCCAGCAGCCAGCGGGGACAGGGGAAAAGAGAGCAGTTCTTC
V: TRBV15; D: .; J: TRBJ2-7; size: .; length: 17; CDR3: CATSRGGTRDRSSQQYF; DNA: TGTGCCACCAGCAGAGGGGGAACCCGGGATCGGAGTTCTCAGCAGTACTTC
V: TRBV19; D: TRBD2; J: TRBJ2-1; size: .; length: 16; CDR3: CASRPRSGRGFDEQFF; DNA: TGTGCCAGTCGCCCCAGAAGCGGGAGGGGTTTCGATGAGCAGTTCTTC
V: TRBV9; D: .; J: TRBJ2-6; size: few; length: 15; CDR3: CASSVAGSGANVLTF; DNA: TGTGCCAGCAGCGTAGCAGGGTCTGGGGCCAACGTCCTGACTTTC
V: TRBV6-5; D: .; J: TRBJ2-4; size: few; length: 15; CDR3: CASSVTLSSDNIQYF; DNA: TGTGCCAGCAGTGTCACCCTCAGCAGCGATAACATTCAGTACTTC
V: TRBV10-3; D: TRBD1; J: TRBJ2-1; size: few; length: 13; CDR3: CAIRRDSNNEQFF; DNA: TGTGCCATCAGACGGGACAGTAACAATGAGCAGTTCTTC
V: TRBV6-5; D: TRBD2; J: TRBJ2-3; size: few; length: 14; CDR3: CASSSGGRTDTQYF; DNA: TGTGCCAGCAGTTCGGGGGGACGCACAGATACGCAGTATTTT
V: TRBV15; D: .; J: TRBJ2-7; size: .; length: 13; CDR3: CATSRPDTYEQYF; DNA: TGTGCCACCAGCAGGCCAGATACCTACGAGCAGTACTTC
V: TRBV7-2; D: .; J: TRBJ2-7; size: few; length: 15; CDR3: CASSLMGQVGYEQYF; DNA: TGTGCCAGCAGCTTAATGGGCCAGGTTGGATACGAGCAGTACTTC
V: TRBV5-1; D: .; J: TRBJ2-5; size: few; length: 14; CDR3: CASSLEASRETQYF; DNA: TGCGCCAGCAGCTTGGAGGCTAGCAGGGAGACCCAGTACTTC
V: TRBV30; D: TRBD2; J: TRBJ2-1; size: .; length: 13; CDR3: CAWRTSGGNEQFF; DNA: TGTGCCTGGAGGACTAGCGGGGGTAATGAGCAGTTCTTC
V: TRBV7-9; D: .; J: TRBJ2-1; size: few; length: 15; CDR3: CASSRQLGNHNEQFF; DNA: TGTGCCAGCAGTCGACAGCTAGGGAACCACAATGAGCAGTTCTTC
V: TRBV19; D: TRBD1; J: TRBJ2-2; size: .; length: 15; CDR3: CASSIRGHYTGELFF; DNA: TGTGCCAGTAGTATCAGGGGGCATTACACCGGGGAGCTGTTTTTT
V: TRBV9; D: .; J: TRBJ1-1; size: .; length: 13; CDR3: CASSATANTEAFF; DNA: TGTGCCAGCAGCGCGACAGCCAACACTGAAGCTTTCTTT
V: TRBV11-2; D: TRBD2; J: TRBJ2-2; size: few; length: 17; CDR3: CASRMIFGGASTGELFF; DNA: TGTGCCAGCAGGATGATTTTCGGGGGGGCCTCTACCGGGGAGCTGTTTTTT
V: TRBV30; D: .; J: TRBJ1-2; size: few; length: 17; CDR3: CAWSVRFPGHLAYGYTF; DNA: TGTGCCTGGAGTGTACGGTTCCCAGGACACCTCGCCTATGGCTACACCTTC